The T cell receptor (beta chain) under discussion was sequenced for a study of blood T cell repertoires in COVID-19. As for the study in general: PBMCs, B-cell-depleted T cells, or T cells were the source of the cDNA or gDNA that made up the material.

Per the original methods: Amplification of reference gene primers was used by the study to estimate nucleated cell counts. Measured with immunoSEQ multiplex PCR; TCRdb has only the in-frame clones, and not every one. That table furnishes V, J and clone size, whereas the DNA furnished D and trimming. The table includes fewer than 500,000 clones, 85% to 90% detected once. Recovered status applied to Cohort 3 donors who had two consecutive negative PCRs. It also applied to those with clearance or with symptom resolution. The CDR3 consists of 12 residues. Germline lookup yields CDR1 SEHNR and CDR2 FQNEAQ (reference sequence). V shed 3 bases and J shed 8 bases, with 10 bases lying between them.

This TCR derives from a young man who had recovered from COVID-19. The chain joins TRBV7-9 to TRBJ1-2, with D uncertain. Sequenced input: PBMCs or T cells enriched from blood (not recorded which). CDR3: CASSFLQAGYTF. CDR3 bases: TGTGCCAGCAGCTTCCTTCAGGCCGGCTACACCTTC.